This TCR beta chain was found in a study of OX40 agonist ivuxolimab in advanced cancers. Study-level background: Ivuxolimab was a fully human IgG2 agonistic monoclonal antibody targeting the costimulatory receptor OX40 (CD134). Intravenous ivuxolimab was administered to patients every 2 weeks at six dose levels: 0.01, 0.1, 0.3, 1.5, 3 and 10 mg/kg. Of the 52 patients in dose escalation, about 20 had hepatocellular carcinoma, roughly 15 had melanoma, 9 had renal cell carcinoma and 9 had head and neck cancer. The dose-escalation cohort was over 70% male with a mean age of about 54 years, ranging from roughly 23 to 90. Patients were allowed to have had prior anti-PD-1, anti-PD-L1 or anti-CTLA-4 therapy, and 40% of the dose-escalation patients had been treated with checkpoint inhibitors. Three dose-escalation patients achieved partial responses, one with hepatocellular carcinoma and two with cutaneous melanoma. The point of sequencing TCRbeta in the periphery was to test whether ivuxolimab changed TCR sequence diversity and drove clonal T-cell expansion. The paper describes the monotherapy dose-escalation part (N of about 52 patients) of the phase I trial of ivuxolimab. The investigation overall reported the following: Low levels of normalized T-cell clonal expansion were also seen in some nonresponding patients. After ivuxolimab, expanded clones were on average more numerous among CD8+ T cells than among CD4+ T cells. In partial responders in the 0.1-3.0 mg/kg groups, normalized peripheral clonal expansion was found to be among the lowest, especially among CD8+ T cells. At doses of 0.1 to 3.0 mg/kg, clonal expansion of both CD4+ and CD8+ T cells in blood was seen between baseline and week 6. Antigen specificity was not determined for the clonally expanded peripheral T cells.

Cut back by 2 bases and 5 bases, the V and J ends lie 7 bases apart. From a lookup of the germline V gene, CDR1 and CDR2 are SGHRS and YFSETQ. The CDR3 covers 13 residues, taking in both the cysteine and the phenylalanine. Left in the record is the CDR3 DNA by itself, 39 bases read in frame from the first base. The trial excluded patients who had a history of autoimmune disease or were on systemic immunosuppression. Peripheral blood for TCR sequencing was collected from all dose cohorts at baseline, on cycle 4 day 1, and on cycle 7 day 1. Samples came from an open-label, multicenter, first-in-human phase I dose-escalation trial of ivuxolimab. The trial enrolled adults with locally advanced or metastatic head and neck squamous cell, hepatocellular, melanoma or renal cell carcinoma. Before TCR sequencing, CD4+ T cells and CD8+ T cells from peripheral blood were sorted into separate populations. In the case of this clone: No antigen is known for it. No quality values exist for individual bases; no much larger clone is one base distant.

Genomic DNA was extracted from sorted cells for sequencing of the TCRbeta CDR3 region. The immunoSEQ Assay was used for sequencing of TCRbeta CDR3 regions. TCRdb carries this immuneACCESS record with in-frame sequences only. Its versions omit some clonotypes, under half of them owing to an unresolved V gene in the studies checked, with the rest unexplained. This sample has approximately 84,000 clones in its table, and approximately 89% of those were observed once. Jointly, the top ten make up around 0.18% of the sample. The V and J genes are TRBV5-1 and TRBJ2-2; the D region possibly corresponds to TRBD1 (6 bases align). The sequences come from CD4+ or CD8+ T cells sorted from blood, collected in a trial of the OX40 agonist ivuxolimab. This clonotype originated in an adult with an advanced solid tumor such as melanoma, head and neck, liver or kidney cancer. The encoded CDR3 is CASSFRGTGELFF. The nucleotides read TGCGCCAGCAGCTTCAGGGGAACCGGGGAGCTGTTTTTT.